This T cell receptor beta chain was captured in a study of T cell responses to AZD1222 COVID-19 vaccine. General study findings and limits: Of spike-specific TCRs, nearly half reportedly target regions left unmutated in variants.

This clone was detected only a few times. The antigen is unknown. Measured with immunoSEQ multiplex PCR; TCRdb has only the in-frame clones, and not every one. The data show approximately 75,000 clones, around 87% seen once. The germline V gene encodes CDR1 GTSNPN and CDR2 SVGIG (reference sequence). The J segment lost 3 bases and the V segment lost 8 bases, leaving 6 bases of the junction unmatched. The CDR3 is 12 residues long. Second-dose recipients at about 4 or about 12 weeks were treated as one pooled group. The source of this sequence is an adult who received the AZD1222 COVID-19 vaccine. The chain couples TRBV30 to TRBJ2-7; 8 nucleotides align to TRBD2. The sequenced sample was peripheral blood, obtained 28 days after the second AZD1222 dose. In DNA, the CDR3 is TGTGCCGGTACTGCGGGGGGCTACGAGCAGTACTTC. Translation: CAGTAGGYEQYF.